The 27 T cell receptor beta chains below all came from one sample that was sequenced in a study of blood T cell repertoires in COVID-19. TCRdb keeps only in-frame clones here, not all; method: immunoSEQ multiplex PCR. Of about 91,000 clones in the sample, around four fifths were seen once. The sample comprised peripheral blood. These receptors all stem from an elderly woman with acute or convalescent COVID-19.

This clone was counted a single time. The chain has TRBV13 and TRBJ2-7, with TRBD1 matching over 10 bases. This CDR3 contains 14 residues. The V and J ends lost 5 bases and 2 bases, in that order; junction bases with no gene match: 3. CDR1 is PRHDT and CDR2 is FYEKMQ in the germline V gene (reference sequence). The CDR3 spells CASSRGTGAYEQYF. The CDR3 DNA sequence: TGTGCCAGCAGCCGAGGGACAGGGGCCTACGAGCAGTACTTC.

The V gene is TRBV13, the J gene TRBJ2-2; maybe TRBD2 (6 bases). From germline, CDR1 is PRHDT and CDR2 FYEKMQ (reference sequence). This CDR3 is built from 17 residues. V was trimmed by 0 bases and J by 3 bases, leaving 14 bases between them. As DNA, the CDR3 is TGTGCCAGCAGCTTAGGCCCAGTAGCGGCCCACACCGGGGAGCTGTTTTTT. Its translation is CASSLGPVAAHTGELFF.

The genes are TRBV7-7 and TRBJ2-1; TRBD1 agrees at 9 bases. Germline assignment: CDR1 SSHAT and CDR2 FNYEAQ (reference sequence). This CDR3 region has 14 residues. Here the CDR3 reads CASSSGTGLNEQFF. The CDR3 DNA reads TGTGCTAGCTCGTCCGGGACAGGGTTAAATGAGCAGTTCTTC.

Relative to its sample, this clone is medium-sized. This chain joins TRBV7-2 and TRBJ1-2; D ambiguous. The germline V gene has CDR1 SGHTA and CDR2 FQGNSA. V shed 5 bases and J shed 0 bases, with 7 bases lying between them. This CDR3 contains 13 residues. The CDR3 region is CASSTTTNYGYTF. DNA for the CDR3: TGTGCCAGCAGCACGACAACTAACTATGGCTACACCTTC.

The chain recombines TRBV19 with TRBJ2-1; 14 positions match TRBD2. Germline V gives CDR1 LNHDA, CDR2 SQIVND (reference sequence). With 6 bases clipped from V and 7 bases from J, the junction kept 5 bases outside the gene matches. This CDR3 has 15 residues. The CDR3 here is CASRKTSGGANEQFF. The CDR3 DNA sequence: TGTGCCAGTAGAAAGACTAGCGGGGGGGCAAATGAGCAGTTCTTC.

This chain links TRBV9 with TRBJ1-6; a weak D match, TRBD1 (5 bases). With 5 bases removed from V and 5 bases from J, the gap between germline ends came to 14 bases. CDR1 is SGDLS, CDR2 YYNGEE, per germline. The CDR3 has 15 amino acids. CDR3 sequence: CASSNEGHDNSPLHF. The CDR3 DNA is TGTGCCAGCAGTAATGAAGGACACGATAATTCACCCCTCCACTTT.

This clone was detected a few times. V usage is TRBV24-1 and J usage is TRBJ2-7; the D gene is possibly TRBD1 (5 bases). Germline V gives CDR1 KGHDR, CDR2 SFDVKD. Trimming pared 11 bases from V and 1 base from J, leaving 14 bases between. CDR3 length equals 13 residues. CDR3 nucleotide sequence: TGTGCCATAGGATCAGGGTTGTCCTACGAGCAGTACTTC. Translating it yields CAIGSGLSYEQYF.

This clone was counted between two and nine times. CDR3: CASSPESGLAGVYNEQFF. CDR3 sequence (DNA): TGTGCCAGCAGCCCCGAATCGGGACTAGCGGGCGTGTACAATGAGCAGTTCTTC. The chain links TRBV3-1 (or the pseudogene TRBV3-2) to TRBJ2-1; TRBD2 agrees at 12 bases. Germline V gene lookup returns CDR1 LGHDT and CDR2 YNNKEL (reference sequence). J gave up 4 bases and V 4 bases, and 11 bases lay outside the gene matches. CDR3 length: 18 residues.

CDR3 amino acids: CASSTRAGLGTDTQYF. CDR3 DNA sequence: TGTGCCAGCAGCACCCGAGCGGGACTAGGAACAGATACGCAGTATTTT. The chain carries TRBV9 and TRBJ2-3; 8 nucleotides agree with TRBD2. The length of the CDR3 is 16 residues. V lost 4 bases to trimming and J lost 3 bases; unmatched junction nucleotides: 10. Germline loops: CDR1 SGDLS, CDR2 YYNGEE.

The V call is TRBV6-5, the J call TRBJ1-6; perhaps TRBD1 as D (6 bases). This CDR3 spans 14 amino acids. From germline, CDR1 is MNHEY and CDR2 SVGAGI. The V end was cut by 6 bases, the J end by 6 bases, with 12 bases between. The CDR3 DNA reads as TGTGCCAGCAGACTTGGACAGACTAATTCACCCCTCCACTTT. It is translated as CASRLGQTNSPLHF.

The chain uses TRBV4-2 and TRBJ1-1; D may be TRBD1 (6 bases). Trimming pared 1 base from V and 1 base from J, leaving 16 bases between. The length of the CDR3 is 17 residues. Per the germline V gene, CDR1 is LGHNA and CDR2 is YNFKEQ. CDR3 DNA: TGTGCCAGCAGCCAAGCAGACCTATTACAGGGGAACACTGAAGCTTTCTTT. Translation: CASSQADLLQGNTEAFF.

The J gene is TRBJ1-2, the V gene TRBV6-1, with D uncertain. V was pared by 3 bases and J by 4 bases, with 6 bases between. The CDR3 has 12 amino acids. Germline V gene lookup returns CDR1 MNHNS and CDR2 SASEGT. CDR3 DNA: TGTGCCAGCAGTGAGGGCGTCTATGGCTACACCTTC. Amino acid sequence: CASSEGVYGYTF.

This rearrangement joins TRBV5-1 to TRBJ1-2, with 9 bases that match TRBD1. The germline V gene encodes CDR1 SGHRS and CDR2 YFSETQ. The ends lost 3 bases at V and 7 bases at J; junction bases unmatched: 1. This CDR3 comprises 12 residues. The CDR3 nucleotides read TGCGCCAGCAGCTGGGACAGGGTTGGCTACACCTTC. It specifies CASSWDRVGYTF.

This clone was seen just once. V and J are TRBV4-2 and TRBJ1-4; D may be TRBD1 (5 bases). V lost 4 bases to trimming and J lost 4 bases, with 13 bases between them. This CDR3 has 15 amino acids. The germline V gene encodes CDR1 LGHNA and CDR2 YNFKEQ. In DNA, the CDR3 is TGTGCCAGCAGCCGGCCGACAGCAAATAATGAAAAACTGTTTTTT. Translated, it gives CASSRPTANNEKLFF.

This clone has only one observation. The chain carries TRBV10-3 and TRBJ1-5; D gene unclear. The CDR3 sequence is 14 residues long. Germline V gene lookup returns CDR1 ENHRY and CDR2 SYGVKD. V was trimmed by 11 bases and J by 5 bases, leaving 19 bases between them. The CDR3 nucleotides are TGTGCCGCCCGCCCCCCGGGGATCGATCAGCCCCAGCATTTT. This translates into CAARPPGIDQPQHF.

The V call is TRBV5-1, the J call TRBJ1-4, with TRBD1 as a possible D gene (5 bases). The CDR3 totals 13 residues. Germline CDR1 and CDR2: SGHRS and YFSETQ. The ends were cut back, 2 bases at V and 8 bases at J, with 10 bases in the middle. The CDR3 sequence is CASSFTAGEKLFF. In DNA form, the CDR3 reads TGCGCCAGCAGCTTTACCGCAGGGGAAAAACTGTTTTTT.

J is TRBJ2-1 and V is TRBV12-5, with D unclear. Germline lookup yields CDR1 LGHNT and CDR2 FRNRAP. V dropped 2 bases and J dropped 4 bases, with 15 bases sitting between them. The CDR3 contains 16 residues. This chain's CDR3 is CASGLTRYVQYNEQFF. CDR3 nucleotides: TGTGCTAGTGGTTTGACCAGGTACGTACAGTACAATGAGCAGTTCTTC.

This sequence joins TRBV5-6 and TRBJ1-2, with D hard to call. From germline, CDR1 is SGHDT and CDR2 YYEEEE. This CDR3 contains 12 residues. Trimming cost V 4 bases and J 4 bases, with 8 bases left between them. The DNA for the CDR3 is TGTGCCAGCAGCATCGGGAGCTATGGCTACACCTTC. Protein: CASSIGSYGYTF. Using reference TRBV5-6 and TRBJ1-2 for the parts outside the CDR3, the full variable domain is DAGVTQSPTHLIKTRGQQVTLRCSPKSGHDTVSWYQQALGQGPQFIFQYYEEEERQRGNFPDRFSGHQFPNYSSELNVNALLLGDSALYLCASSIGSYGYTFGSGTRLTVV.

V and J are TRBV7-2 and TRBJ1-1; 9 bases are shared with TRBD1. Germline V lookup: CDR1 SGHTA, CDR2 FQGNSA. This CDR3 comprises 16 residues. V was clipped by 3 bases and J by 2 bases; unmatched bases: 7. The CDR3 here is CASSLGQGGLNTEAFF. CDR3 nucleotides: TGTGCCAGCAGCTTGGGACAGGGCGGACTAAACACTGAAGCTTTCTTT.

V is TRBV6-2 or TRBV6-3 and J is TRBJ2-3; TRBD2 might be the D (5 bases). Trimming removed 0 bases at V and 2 bases at J, with 18 bases between. Germline-derived CDR1 and CDR2 are MNHEY and SVGEGT. There are 18 residues in the CDR3. The CDR3 reads CASSYSPRLADPTDTQYF. Here the CDR3 DNA reads TGTGCCAGCAGTTACTCACCCCGTCTAGCAGACCCCACAGATACGCAGTATTTT.

J is TRBJ2-7 and V is TRBV28, with 8 bases lining up with TRBD1. Germline assignment: CDR1 MDHEN and CDR2 SYDVKM. The CDR3 has 15 residues. The ends lost 2 bases at V and 5 bases at J; junction bases unmatched: 8. CDR3 region: CASSLPGQGGDEQYF. CDR3 coding DNA: TGTGCCAGCAGTTTACCCGGACAGGGCGGGGACGAGCAGTACTTC. Full variable domain (remainder filled in from reference TRBV28 and TRBJ2-7): DVKVTQSSRYLVKRTGEKVFLECVQDMDHENMFWYRQDPGLGLRLIYFSYDVKMKEKGDIPEGYSVSREKKERFSLILESASTNQTSMYLCASSLPGQGGDEQYFGPGTRLTVT.

This chain joins TRBV6-5 and TRBJ1-2, with 9 bases aligning to TRBD1. The germline V gene has CDR1 MNHEY and CDR2 SVGAGI. The CDR3 sequence is 14 residues long. J lost 4 bases, V lost 8 bases, and 8 bases had no gene match. CDR3 nucleotide sequence: TGTGCCAGCGATGGACAGGGGACCGTCTATGGCTACACCTTC. Amino acid sequence: CASDGQGTVYGYTF.

The chain couples TRBV7-2 to TRBJ1-2; 8 bases agree with TRBD1. The trim removed 5 bases at V and 5 bases at J, leaving 7 bases unmatched. The CDR3 has 14 amino acids. Germline V gene lookup returns CDR1 SGHTA and CDR2 FQGNSA. The CDR3 nucleotides read TGTGCCAGCAGCCAAGACAGGGGACCTTATGGCTACACCTTC. Translated, it gives CASSQDRGPYGYTF.

This chain links TRBV6-2 or TRBV6-3 with TRBJ1-2; D remains unclear. V shed 2 bases and J shed 8 bases, with 12 bases lying between them. Germline loops: CDR1 MNHEY, CDR2 SVGEGT. The CDR3 length is 13 residues. CDR3 sequence reads: CASSYPARHGYTF. The CDR3 DNA sequence: TGTGCCAGCAGTTACCCCGCCCGACACGGCTACACCTTC.

CDR3 region: CASSQGRSGYEQYF. CDR3 bases: TGCGCCAGCAGCCAAGGGAGGAGCGGGTACGAGCAGTACTTC. V usage is TRBV4-3 and J usage is TRBJ2-7, with D possibly matching TRBD2 (6 bases). V shed 1 base and J shed 4 bases, with 11 bases lying between them. The CDR3 spans 14 residues. From germline, CDR1 is LGHNA and CDR2 YSLEER.

The V call is TRBV5-1, the J call TRBJ2-7; tentative D call: TRBD1 (6 bases). This CDR3 has 13 residues. From germline, CDR1 is SGHRS and CDR2 YFSETQ. The V end was cut by 4 bases, the J end by 3 bases, with 11 bases between. Written as DNA, the CDR3 is TGCGCCAGCAGCACGTTGACAGGCTACGAGCAGTACTTC. Translating it yields CASSTLTGYEQYF.

The chain is built from TRBV28 and TRBJ1-6; D ambiguous. The V end lost 2 bases, the J end lost 6 bases, and 14 bases lay between the germline ends. Germline CDR1 and CDR2: MDHEN and SYDVKM. There are 16 residues in the CDR3. DNA for the CDR3: TGTGCCAGCAGTTTAGATTCGGGCGGGAGTAATTCACCCCTCCACTTT. It is translated as CASSLDSGGSNSPLHF.